This TCR beta chain was profiled in a study of T cells after yellow fever vaccination. There are 15 residues in the CDR3. Trimming at V came to 5 bases and at J to 2 bases, leaving 5 bases not matched to a gene. CDR1 is SEHNR and CDR2 is FQNEAQ in the germline V gene (reference sequence). One entry per CDR3 protein, called by TCRdb with MiXCR from the 5' RACE reads. The sample holds hundreds of thousands of distinct CDR3 sequences, roughly a sixth seen once. The receptor was isolated from a man younger than 30 who received the YFV17D yellow fever vaccine. The specimen was PBMCs, collected 5 to 6 days after the first yellow fever vaccination. The chain carries TRBV7-9 and TRBJ2-2; 7 bases fit TRBD1. CDR3 protein: CASSPTGFNTGELFF. CDR3 nucleotides: TGTGCCAGCAGCCCGACAGGGTTTAACACCGGGGAGCTGTTTTTT.